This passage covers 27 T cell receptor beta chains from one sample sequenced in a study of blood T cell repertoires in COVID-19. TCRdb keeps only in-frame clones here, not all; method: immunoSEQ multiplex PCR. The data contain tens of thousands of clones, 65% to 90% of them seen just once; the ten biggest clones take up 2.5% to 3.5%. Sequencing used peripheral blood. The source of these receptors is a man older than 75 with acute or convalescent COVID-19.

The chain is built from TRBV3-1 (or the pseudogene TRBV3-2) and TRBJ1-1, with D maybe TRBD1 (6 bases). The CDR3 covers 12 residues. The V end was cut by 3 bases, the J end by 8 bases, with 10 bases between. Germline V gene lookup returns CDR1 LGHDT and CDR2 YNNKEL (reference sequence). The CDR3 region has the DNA TGTGCCAGCAGCCATCGGACAGCCGAAGCTTTCTTT. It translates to CASSHRTAEAFF.

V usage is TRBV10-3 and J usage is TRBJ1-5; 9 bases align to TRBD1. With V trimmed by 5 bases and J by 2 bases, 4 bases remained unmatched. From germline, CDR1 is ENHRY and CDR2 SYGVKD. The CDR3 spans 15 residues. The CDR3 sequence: CAISQTGGGNQPQHF. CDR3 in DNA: TGTGCCATCAGTCAGACAGGGGGGGGCAATCAGCCCCAGCATTTT.

The chain's CDR3 is CASSQAGTGGEQYF. The CDR3 DNA follows: TGTGCCAGCAGCCAGGCCGGGACAGGGGGCGAGCAGTACTTC. The chain recombines TRBV3-1 (or the pseudogene TRBV3-2) with TRBJ2-7; 11 bases match TRBD1. The V gene end was trimmed by 3 bases and the J gene end by 6 bases; junction bases not matched to a gene: 4. This CDR3 is 14 amino acids long. Germline-derived CDR1 and CDR2 are LGHDT and YNNKEL (reference sequence).

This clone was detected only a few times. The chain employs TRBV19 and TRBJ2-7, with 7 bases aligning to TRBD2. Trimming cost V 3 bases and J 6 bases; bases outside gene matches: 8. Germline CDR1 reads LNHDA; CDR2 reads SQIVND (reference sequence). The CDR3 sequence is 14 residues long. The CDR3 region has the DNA TGTGCCAGTAGTATGGGGGGGACCCTGGGCGAGCAGTACTTC. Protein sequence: CASSMGGTLGEQYF. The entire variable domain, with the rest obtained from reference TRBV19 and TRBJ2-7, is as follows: DGGITQSPKYLFRKEGQNVTLSCEQNLNHDAMYWYRQDPGQGLRLIYYSQIVNDFQKGDIAEGYSVSREKKESFPLTVTSAQKNPTAFYLCASSMGGTLGEQYFGPGTRLTVT.

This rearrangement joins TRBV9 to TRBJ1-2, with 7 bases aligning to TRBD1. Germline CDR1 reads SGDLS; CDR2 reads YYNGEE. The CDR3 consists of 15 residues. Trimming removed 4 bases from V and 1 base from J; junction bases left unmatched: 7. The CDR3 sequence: CASSLQDRLNYGYTF. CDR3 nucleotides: TGTGCCAGCAGCTTGCAGGACAGGCTTAACTATGGCTACACCTTC.

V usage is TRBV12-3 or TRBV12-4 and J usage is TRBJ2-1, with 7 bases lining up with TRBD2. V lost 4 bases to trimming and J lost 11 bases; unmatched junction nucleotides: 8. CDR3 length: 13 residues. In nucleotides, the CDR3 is TGTGCCAGCAGTTCTATGCCGACTAGCCAGCAGTTCTTC. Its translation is CASSSMPTSQQFF.

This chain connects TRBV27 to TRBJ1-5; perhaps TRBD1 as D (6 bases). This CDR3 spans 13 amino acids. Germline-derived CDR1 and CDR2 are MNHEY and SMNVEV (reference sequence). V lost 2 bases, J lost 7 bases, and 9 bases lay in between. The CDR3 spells CASSLGGRQPQHF. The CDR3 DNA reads TGTGCCAGCAGTTTAGGGGGCCGGCAGCCCCAGCATTTT.

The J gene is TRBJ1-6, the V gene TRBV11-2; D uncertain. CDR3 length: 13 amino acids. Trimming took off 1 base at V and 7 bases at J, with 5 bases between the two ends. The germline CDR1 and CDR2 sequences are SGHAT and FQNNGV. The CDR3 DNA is TGTGCCAGCAGCTTAGCTCGGAATTCACCCCTCCACTTT. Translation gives CASSLARNSPLHF.

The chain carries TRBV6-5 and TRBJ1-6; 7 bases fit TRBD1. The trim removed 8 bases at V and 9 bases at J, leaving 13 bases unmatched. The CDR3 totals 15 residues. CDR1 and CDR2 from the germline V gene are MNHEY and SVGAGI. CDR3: CASRKGTAGGSPLHF. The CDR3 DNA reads TGTGCCAGCCGAAAGGGGACAGCAGGTGGTTCACCCCTCCACTTT.

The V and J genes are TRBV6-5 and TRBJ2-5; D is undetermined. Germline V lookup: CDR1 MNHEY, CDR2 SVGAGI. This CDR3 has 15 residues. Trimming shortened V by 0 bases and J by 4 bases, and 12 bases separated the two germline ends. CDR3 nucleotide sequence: TGTGCCAGCAGTTACTCTATGCGGTTTGGAGAGACCCAGTACTTC. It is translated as CASSYSMRFGETQYF.

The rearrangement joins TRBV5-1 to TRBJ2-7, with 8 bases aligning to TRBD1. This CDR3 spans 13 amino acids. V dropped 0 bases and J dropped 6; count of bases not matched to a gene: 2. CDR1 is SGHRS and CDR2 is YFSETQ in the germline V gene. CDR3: CASSLVTGGEQYF. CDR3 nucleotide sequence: TGCGCCAGCAGCTTGGTAACAGGGGGCGAGCAGTACTTC.

CDR3 in DNA: TGTGCCAGCAGCAAAAGATACACAAGGACCCAAAGCGGTGGTAGCAATCAGCCCCAGCATTTT. Encoded protein: CASSKRYTRTQSGGSNQPQHF. The V gene is TRBV21-1, the J gene TRBJ1-5. TRBV21-1 is assigned pseudogene status. The CDR3 totals 21 residues.

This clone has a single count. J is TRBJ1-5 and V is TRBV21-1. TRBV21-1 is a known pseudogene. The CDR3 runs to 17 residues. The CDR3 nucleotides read TGTGCCAGCAGCAAAGAGGTGATGAGGAGTTACAATCAGCCCCAGCATTTT. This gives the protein CASSKEVMRSYNQPQHF.

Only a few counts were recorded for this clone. CDR3 protein: CASSLGTGDNEQFF. CDR3 sequence (DNA): TGCGCCAGCAGCCTCGGGACAGGGGACAATGAGCAGTTCTTC. The chain joins TRBV5-1 to TRBJ2-1; TRBD1 aligns across 10 bases. This CDR3 is 14 amino acids long. Trimming cost V 4 bases and J 5 bases; bases outside gene matches: 3. Germline V gene sequence: CDR1 SGHRS, CDR2 YFSETQ.

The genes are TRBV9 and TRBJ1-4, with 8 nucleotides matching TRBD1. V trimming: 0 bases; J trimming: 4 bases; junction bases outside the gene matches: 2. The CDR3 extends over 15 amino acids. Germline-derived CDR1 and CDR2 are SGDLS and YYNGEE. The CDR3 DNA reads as TGTGCCAGCAGCGTAGAAGACAGGGGTAATGAAAAACTGTTTTTT. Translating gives CASSVEDRGNEKLFF.

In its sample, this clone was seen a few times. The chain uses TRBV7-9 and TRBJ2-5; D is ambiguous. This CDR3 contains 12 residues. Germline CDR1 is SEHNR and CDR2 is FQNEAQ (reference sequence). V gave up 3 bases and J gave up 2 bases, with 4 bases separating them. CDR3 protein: CASSFSQETQYF. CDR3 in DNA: TGTGCCAGCAGCTTTTCTCAAGAGACCCAGTACTTC. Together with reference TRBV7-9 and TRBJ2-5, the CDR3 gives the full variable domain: DTGVSQNPRHKITKRGQNVTFRCDPISEHNRLYWYRQTLGQGPEFLTYFQNEAQLEKSRLLSDRFSAERPKGSFSTLEIQRTEQGDSAMYLCASSFSQETQYFGPGTRLLVL.

CDR3 loop: CASSPGTGWNSPLHF. CDR3 nucleotide sequence: TGTGCCAGCAGTCCCGGGACAGGGTGGAATTCACCCCTCCACTTT. V and J are TRBV28 and TRBJ1-6, with TRBD1 identical over 9 bases. CDR1 is MDHEN and CDR2 is SYDVKM in the germline V gene. This CDR3 has 15 amino acids. With 5 bases clipped from V and 7 bases from J, the junction kept 6 bases outside the gene matches.

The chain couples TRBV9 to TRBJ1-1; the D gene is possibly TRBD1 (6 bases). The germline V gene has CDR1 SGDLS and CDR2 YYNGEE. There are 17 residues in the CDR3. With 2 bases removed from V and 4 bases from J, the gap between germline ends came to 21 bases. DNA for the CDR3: TGTGCCAGCAGCGTTCGGGCCGGGGGGCGTACATTCACTGAAGCTTTCTTT. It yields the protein CASSVRAGGRTFTEAFF. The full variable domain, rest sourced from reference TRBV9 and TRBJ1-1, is DSGVTQTPKHLITATGQRVTLRCSPRSGDLSVYWYQQSLDQGLQFLIQYYNGEERAKGNILERFSAQQFPDLHSELNLSSLELGDSALYFCASSVRAGGRTFTEAFFGQGTRLTVV.

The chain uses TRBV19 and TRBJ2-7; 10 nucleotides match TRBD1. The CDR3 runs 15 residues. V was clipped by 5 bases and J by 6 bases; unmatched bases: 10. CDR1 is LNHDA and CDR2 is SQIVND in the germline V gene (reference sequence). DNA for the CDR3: TGTGCCAGTAGTCTCTCGGGACAGGGGCTCGGCGAGCAGTACTTC. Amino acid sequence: CASSLSGQGLGEQYF. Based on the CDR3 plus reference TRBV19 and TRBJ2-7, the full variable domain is DGGITQSPKYLFRKEGQNVTLSCEQNLNHDAMYWYRQDPGQGLRLIYYSQIVNDFQKGDIAEGYSVSREKKESFPLTVTSAQKNPTAFYLCASSLSGQGLGEQYFGPGTRLTVT.

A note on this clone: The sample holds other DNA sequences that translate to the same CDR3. The DNA for the CDR3 is TGTGCCAGCAGCCAGGGGACAGGGGGGGGGCGAAACGAAAAACTGTTTTTT. Its protein product is CASSQGTGGGRNEKLFF. This sequence joins TRBV3-1 (or the pseudogene TRBV3-2) and TRBJ1-4; 11 bases map to TRBD1. The CDR3 extends over 17 amino acids. Germline CDR1 and CDR2: LGHDT and YNNKEL (reference sequence). V was pared by 3 bases and J by 8 bases, with 11 bases of the junction left unmatched.

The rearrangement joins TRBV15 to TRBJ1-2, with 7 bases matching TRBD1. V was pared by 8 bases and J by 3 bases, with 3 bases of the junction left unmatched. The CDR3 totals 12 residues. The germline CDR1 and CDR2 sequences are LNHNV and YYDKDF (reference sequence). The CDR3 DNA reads TGTGCCACCGCAGGGGGTGACTATGGCTACACCTTC. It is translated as CATAGGDYGYTF.

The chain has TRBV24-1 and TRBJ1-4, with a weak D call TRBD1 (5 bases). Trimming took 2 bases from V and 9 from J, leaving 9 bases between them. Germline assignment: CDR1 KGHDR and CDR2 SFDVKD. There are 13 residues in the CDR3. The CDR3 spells CATSDSGGQKLFF. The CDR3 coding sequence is TGTGCCACCAGTGATTCCGGGGGACAAAAACTGTTTTTT.

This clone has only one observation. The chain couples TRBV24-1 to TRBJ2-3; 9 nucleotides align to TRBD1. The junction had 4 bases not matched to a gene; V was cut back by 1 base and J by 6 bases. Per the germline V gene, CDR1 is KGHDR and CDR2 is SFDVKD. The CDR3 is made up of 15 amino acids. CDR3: CATSDFGTGSDTQYF. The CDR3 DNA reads TGTGCCACCAGTGATTTCGGGACAGGGTCGGATACGCAGTATTTT.

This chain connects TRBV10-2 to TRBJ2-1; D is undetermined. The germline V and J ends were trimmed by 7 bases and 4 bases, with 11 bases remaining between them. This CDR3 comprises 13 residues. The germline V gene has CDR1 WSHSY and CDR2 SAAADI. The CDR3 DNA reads TGCGCCAGCACCGGAGAACTTTACAATGAGCAGTTCTTC. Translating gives CASTGELYNEQFF.

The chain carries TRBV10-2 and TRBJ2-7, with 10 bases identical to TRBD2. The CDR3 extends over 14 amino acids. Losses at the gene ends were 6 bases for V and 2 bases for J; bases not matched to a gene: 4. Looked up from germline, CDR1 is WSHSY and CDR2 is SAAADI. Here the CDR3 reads CASSPGTSAYEQYF. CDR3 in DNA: TGCGCCAGCAGCCCCGGGACTAGCGCCTACGAGCAGTACTTC.

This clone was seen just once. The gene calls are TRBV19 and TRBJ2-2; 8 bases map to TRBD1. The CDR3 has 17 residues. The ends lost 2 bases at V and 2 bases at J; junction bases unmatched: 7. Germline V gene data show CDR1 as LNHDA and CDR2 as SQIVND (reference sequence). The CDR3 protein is CASSIPPGQGNTGELFF. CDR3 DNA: TGTGCCAGTAGTATACCTCCAGGACAGGGTAACACCGGGGAGCTGTTTTTT.

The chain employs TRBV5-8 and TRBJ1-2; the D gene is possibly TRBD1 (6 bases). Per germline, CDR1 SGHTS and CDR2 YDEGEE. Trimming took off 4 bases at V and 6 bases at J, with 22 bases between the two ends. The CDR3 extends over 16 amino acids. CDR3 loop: CASSRWVGAPLDGYTF. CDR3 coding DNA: TGTGCCAGCAGCCGGTGGGTGGGGGCGCCTCTAGATGGCTACACCTTC. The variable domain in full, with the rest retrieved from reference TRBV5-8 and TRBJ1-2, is EAGVTQSPTHLIKTRGQQATLRCSPISGHTSVYWYQQALGLGLQFLLWYDEGEERNRGNFPPRFSGRQFPNYSSELNVNALELEDSALYLCASSRWVGAPLDGYTFGSGTRLTVV.